These 29 T cell receptor beta chains were all obtained from the same sample, sequenced in a study of T cell repertoires in cytomegalovirus infection. TCRdb re-derived calls from the reads in MiXCR, one entry per CDR3 protein. The data contain more than 400,000 distinct CDR3 sequences, roughly 29% of them singletons. The sequenced sample was PBMCs. The receptors come from a human donor in good health (CMV status not recorded). Some clones in this sample may be carry-over from other donors' samples.

The sample holds a few counts of this clonotype. This chain links TRBV10-3 with TRBJ2-7; D remains unclear. This CDR3 comprises 11 residues. Deletions cut 10 bases from V and 4 bases from J, with 11 bases between. Germline V gene sequence: CDR1 ENHRY, CDR2 SYGVKD. The CDR3: CATHNWYEQYF. In DNA, the CDR3 is TGTGCCACCCACAATTGGTACGAGCAGTACTTC.

This clonotype appeared a few times. V gene TRBV7-2 combines with J gene TRBJ2-5; no clear D. CDR1 SGHTA and CDR2 FQGNSA come from the germline V gene. V lost 3 bases and J 2 bases, leaving 7 bases between the germline ends. The CDR3 length is 13 residues. CDR3 coding DNA: TGTGCCAGCAGCTTGTCGCTGCAAGAGACCCAGTACTTC. As protein: CASSLSLQETQYF.

CDR3 nucleotides: TGTGCCAGTAGTGGGGCAGCTAATGCCTACGAGCAGTACTTC. Translation: CASSGAANAYEQYF. The chain couples TRBV19 to TRBJ2-7; maybe TRBD1 (5 bases). CDR1 LNHDA and CDR2 SQIVND come from the germline V gene (reference sequence). This CDR3 contains 14 residues. V shed 5 bases and J shed 2 bases, with 13 bases lying between them.

The V and J genes are TRBV7-2 and TRBJ1-6; D gene uncertain. CDR1 is SGHTA and CDR2 is FQGNSA in the germline V gene. CDR3 size: 13 residues. Trimming shortened V by 3 bases and J by 9 bases, and 9 bases separated the two germline ends. The CDR3 spells CASSFGRGSPLHF. The CDR3 DNA sequence: TGTGCCAGCAGCTTCGGGCGGGGTTCACCCCTCCACTTT.

V is TRBV5-1 and J is TRBJ1-4, with D unresolved. Germline V CDR1 and CDR2: SGHRS, YFSETQ. Trimming took off 4 bases at V and 2 bases at J, with 12 bases between the two ends. The CDR3 contains 15 residues. The CDR3 DNA sequence: TGCGCCAGCAGCAGGGAGCCGCAGACTAATGAAAAACTGTTTTTT. The encoded protein is CASSREPQTNEKLFF.

This chain links TRBV19 with TRBJ2-7; D is possibly TRBD1 or TRBD2 (5 bases each). The CDR3 spans 14 residues. Trimming removed 4 bases from V and 1 base from J, with 11 bases in between. Germline-derived CDR1 and CDR2 are LNHDA and SQIVND (reference sequence). CDR3 DNA sequence: TGTGCCAGTAGTACCTGGGACGTTTCCTACGAGCAGTACTTC. This encodes CASSTWDVSYEQYF.

In this sample, this clonotype turned up a few times. The chain recombines TRBV6-2 or TRBV6-3 with TRBJ2-6; D is unclear. CDR1 is MNHEY, CDR2 SVGEGT, per germline. The V and J ends lost 2 bases and 0 bases respectively, with 11 bases between them. The CDR3 extends over 17 amino acids. The CDR3: CASSYPPRLSGANVLTF. DNA for the CDR3: TGTGCCAGCAGTTACCCGCCCCGCCTCTCTGGGGCCAACGTCCTGACTTTC.

The chain employs TRBV20-1 and TRBJ2-1; TRBD2 aligns across 9 bases. The CDR3 consists of 15 residues. V lost 4 bases to trimming and J lost 3 bases; unmatched junction nucleotides: 7. Germline CDR1 is DFQATT and CDR2 is SNEGSKA (reference sequence). CDR3 nucleotide sequence: TGCAGTGCTAAGGTCGCTAGCGGGGACTACAATGAGCAGTTCTTC. It translates to CSAKVASGDYNEQFF.

This clonotype was detected a few times. The rearrangement links TRBV7-6 to TRBJ2-6; D unresolved. This CDR3 contains 14 residues. In germline, CDR1 is SGHVS, CDR2 FNYEAQ. Trimming removed 6 bases at V and 2 bases at J, with 8 bases between. This CDR3 is CASRARTGANVLTF. In nucleotides, the CDR3 is TGTGCCAGCAGGGCTAGAACTGGGGCCAACGTCCTGACTTTC. Filled out from reference TRBV7-6 and TRBJ2-6, the complete variable domain reads GAGVSQSPRYKVTKRGQDVALRCDPISGHVSLYWYRQALGQGPEFLTYFNYEAQQDKSGLPNDRFSAERPEGSISTLTIQRTEQRDSAMYRCASRARTGANVLTFGAGSRLTVL.

This clonotype was observed at least ten times. The rearrangement links TRBV7-2 to TRBJ2-3; D may match TRBD1 or TRBD2 (5 bases each). The V end was cut by 5 bases, the J end by 0 bases, with 24 bases between. The length of the CDR3 is 19 residues. CDR1 SGHTA and CDR2 FQGNSA come from the germline V gene. The CDR3 loop is CASSLRPFGDQTSTDTQYF. The CDR3 DNA reads as TGTGCCAGCAGCCTAAGACCTTTTGGGGACCAAACTAGCACAGATACGCAGTATTTT. Together with reference TRBV7-2 and TRBJ2-3, the CDR3 gives the full variable domain: GAGVSQSPSNKVTEKGKDVELRCDPISGHTALYWYRQSLGQGLEFLIYFQGNSAPDKSGLPSDRFSAERTGGSVSTLTIQRTQQEDSAVYLCASSLRPFGDQTSTDTQYFGPGTRLTVL.

This chain uses TRBV20-1 with TRBJ2-3; a possible D gene is TRBD2 (6 bases). Between the trimmed V and J ends, which lost 0 bases and 0 bases, there was a span of 16 bases. The germline V gene has CDR1 DFQATT and CDR2 SNEGSKA (reference sequence). This CDR3 comprises 17 residues. This chain's CDR3 is CSARDLASAYSTDTQYF. In nucleotides, the CDR3 is TGCAGTGCTAGAGATCTGGCTAGCGCCTATAGCACAGATACGCAGTATTTT.

This clonotype has only a few counts. The chain recombines TRBV6-2 or TRBV6-3 with TRBJ2-1; TRBD1 agrees at 7 bases. V shed 6 bases, J shed 10 bases, and the junction held 9 bases outside the gene matches. This CDR3 region has 13 residues. Germline V CDR1 and CDR2: MNHEY, SVGEGT. The CDR3 DNA reads as TGTGCCAGCAGCTTAAGGTGGACAGGCGAGCAGTTCTTC. Translation: CASSLRWTGEQFF.

The chain combines TRBV20-1 with TRBJ2-5; tentative D call: TRBD1 (6 bases). V gave up 5 bases and J gave up 1 base, with 11 bases separating them. The CDR3 extends over 13 amino acids. Germline loops: CDR1 DFQATT, CDR2 SNEGSKA (reference sequence). The CDR3: CSAYPTGQETQYF. The CDR3 region has the DNA TGCAGTGCTTATCCGACAGGCCAAGAGACCCAGTACTTC.

V usage is TRBV2 and J usage is TRBJ2-5, with D perhaps TRBD1 or TRBD2 (5 bases each). The CDR3 runs 14 residues. Trimming removed 7 bases from V and 5 bases from J, with 17 bases in between. CDR1 and CDR2 (germline): SNHLY, FYNNEI. CDR3 DNA: TGTGCCAGCATGCCGGGGCGGGTCCAGGAGACCCAGTACTTC. This codes for CASMPGRVQETQYF. Together with reference TRBV2 and TRBJ2-5, the CDR3 gives the full variable domain: EPEVTQTPSHQVTQMGQEVILRCVPISNHLYFYWYRQILGQKVEFLVSFYNNEISEKSEIFDDQFSVERPDGSNFTLKIRSTKLEDSAMYFCASMPGRVQETQYFGPGTRLLVL.

The rearrangement links TRBV19 to TRBJ2-3, with TRBD2 as a possible D gene (6 bases). The CDR3 runs 17 residues. Trimming removed 1 base at V and 3 bases at J, with 17 bases between. In germline, CDR1 is LNHDA, CDR2 SQIVND (reference sequence). The CDR3 loop is CASSIVGTPAPTDTQYF. The CDR3 bases are TGTGCCAGTAGTATAGTAGGGACTCCCGCACCGACAGATACGCAGTATTTT. The full variable domain, in which reference TRBV19 and TRBJ2-3 provide the parts outside the CDR3, is DGGITQSPKYLFRKEGQNVTLSCEQNLNHDAMYWYRQDPGQGLRLIYYSQIVNDFQKGDIAEGYSVSREKKESFPLTVTSAQKNPTAFYLCASSIVGTPAPTDTQYFGPGTRLTVL.

The V gene is TRBV6-2 or TRBV6-3, the J gene TRBJ1-5; D is undetermined. The V end was cut by 2 bases, the J end by 5 bases, with 13 bases between. From germline, CDR1 is MNHEY and CDR2 SVGEGT. The CDR3 is 15 residues long. CDR3 nucleotides: TGTGCCAGCAGTTACCCCGGACGGAATTATCAGCCCCAGCATTTT. Its protein is CASSYPGRNYQPQHF.

This chain connects TRBV11-3 to TRBJ2-1; no definite D call. Germline V gene data show CDR1 as SGHNT and CDR2 as YENEEA. Deletions cut 3 bases from V and 6 bases from J, with 6 bases between. The CDR3 totals 12 residues. The CDR3 nucleotides are TGTGCCAGCAGCTTTACTCTCAATGAGCAGTTCTTC. Residues: CASSFTLNEQFF.

This clonotype was recorded at least ten times. The V gene is TRBV7-2, the J gene TRBJ2-3; D ambiguous. From germline, CDR1 is SGHTA and CDR2 FQGNSA. Trimming removed 5 bases at V and 2 bases at J, with 2 bases between. The CDR3 runs 11 residues. CDR3 sequence: CASSPTDTQYF. The CDR3 bases are TGTGCCAGCAGCCCCACAGATACGCAGTATTTT.

This clonotype was recorded a few times. For the CDR3, the DNA is TGTGCCAGCAGCTTCGGGACAGGGGAAGAGACCCAGTACTTC. This translates into CASSFGTGEETQYF. The chain links TRBV11-2 to TRBJ2-5; 10 bases fit TRBD1. Trimming removed 3 bases from V and 3 bases from J; junction bases left unmatched: 1. The CDR3 is 14 residues long. Per the germline V gene, CDR1 is SGHAT and CDR2 is FQNNGV.

This chain links TRBV12-3 or TRBV12-4 with TRBJ1-4, with TRBD1 matching 10 bases. The CDR3 is made up of 14 amino acids. Germline trimming cut 8 bases from V and 8 bases from J; bases unmatched to any gene: 8. The CDR3 reads CASGSGTGDEKLFF. DNA for the CDR3: TGTGCCAGCGGGTCCGGGACAGGGGACGAAAAACTGTTTTTT.

The chain couples TRBV11-2 to TRBJ2-5; the match to TRBD2 covers 10 bases. Germline CDR1 SGHAT, CDR2 FQNNGV. V dropped 7 bases and J dropped 9; count of bases not matched to a gene: 8. The CDR3 extends over 13 amino acids. DNA for the CDR3: TGTGCCAGCACCGGGCTAGCGGGAGTTTCCCAGTACTTC. Translated, it gives CASTGLAGVSQYF. Together with reference TRBV11-2 and TRBJ2-5, the CDR3 gives the full variable domain: EAGVAQSPRYKIIEKRQSVAFWCNPISGHATLYWYQQILGQGPKLLIQFQNNGVVDDSQLPKDRFSAERLKGVDSTLKIQPAKLEDSAVYLCASTGLAGVSQYFGPGTRLLVL.

This clonotype turned up a few times. This sequence joins TRBV6-1 and TRBJ1-2; the D gene is possibly TRBD1 (6 bases). The ends were cut back, 5 bases at V and 1 base at J, with 20 bases in the middle. Germline loops: CDR1 MNHNS, CDR2 SASEGT. This CDR3 has 17 residues. In DNA, the CDR3 is TGTGCCAGCAGTTTGAGACCTGGACAGAATGTTAACTATGGCTACACCTTC. Translation gives CASSLRPGQNVNYGYTF.

The CDR3 nucleotides are TGTGCCAGCAGTGAGAGTTCGGGGAGGAACTATGGCTACACCTTC. Its protein product is CASSESSGRNYGYTF. The chain couples TRBV6-1 to TRBJ1-2; D remains ambiguous. Germline CDR1 reads MNHNS; CDR2 reads SASEGT. This CDR3 spans 15 amino acids. V lost 3 bases to trimming and J lost 2 bases, with 13 bases between them.

This clonotype has just a few counts. The chain links TRBV6-2 or TRBV6-3 to TRBJ2-3, with TRBD2 identical over 11 bases. V trimming: 2 bases; J trimming: 4 bases; junction bases outside the gene matches: 17. Germline CDR1 and CDR2: MNHEY and SVGEGT. The CDR3 runs to 20 residues. CDR3 residues: CASSYRPPGLAERTPDTQYF. CDR3 sequence (DNA): TGTGCCAGCAGTTACCGGCCTCCGGGACTAGCGGAAAGAACCCCAGATACGCAGTATTTT.

The chain joins TRBV7-3 to TRBJ2-5, with D perhaps being TRBD1 or TRBD2 (6 bases each). In germline, CDR1 is SGHTA, CDR2 FQGTGA. This CDR3 is built from 15 residues. V was trimmed by 6 bases and J by 5 bases, leaving 19 bases between them. The CDR3 here is CASSQIRGGRETQYF. As DNA, the CDR3 is TGTGCCAGCAGTCAAATTAGAGGGGGGCGGGAGACCCAGTACTTC. The entire variable domain, with the rest obtained from reference TRBV7-3 and TRBJ2-5, is as follows: GAGVSQTPSNKVTEKGKYVELRCDPISGHTALYWYRQSLGQGPEFLIYFQGTGAADDSGLPNDRFFAVRPEGSVSTLKIQRTERGDSAVYLCASSQIRGGRETQYFGPGTRLLVL.

This clonotype was found a few times. V is TRBV4-1 and J is TRBJ1-2; perhaps TRBD1 as D (5 bases). V was pared by 0 bases and J by 8 bases, with 31 bases between. The CDR3 has 20 residues. The V gene's germline CDR1 is MGHRA and CDR2 YSYEKL. The CDR3: CASSQDPGGTGPEGSKGYTF. DNA of the CDR3: TGCGCCAGCAGCCAAGATCCCGGGGGTACGGGCCCTGAGGGGTCGAAGGGCTACACCTTC.

The chain combines TRBV4-1 with TRBJ1-1; D ambiguous. This CDR3 contains 14 residues. Between the trimmed V and J ends, which lost 0 bases and 5 bases, there was a span of 10 bases. In germline, CDR1 is MGHRA, CDR2 YSYEKL. The CDR3 bases are TGCGCCAGCAGCCAAGAAGGAGGGTTAACTGAAGCTTTCTTT. Its protein is CASSQEGGLTEAFF.

The chain employs TRBV18 and TRBJ1-1; D is unclear. CDR1 KGHSH and CDR2 LQKENI come from the germline V gene. This CDR3 contains 12 residues. Trimming removed 3 bases at V and 7 bases at J, with 9 bases between. The DNA for the CDR3 is TGTGCCAGCTCACCGGGTTACTATGAAGCTTTCTTT. This sequence encodes CASSPGYYEAFF.

This clonotype appeared a few times. J is TRBJ2-7 and V is TRBV7-9; D is uncertain. Germline CDR1 SEHNR, CDR2 FQNEAQ (reference sequence). Trimming took off 4 bases at V and 4 bases at J, with 11 bases between the two ends. The CDR3 totals 13 residues. The chain's CDR3 is CASSSWAAYEQYF. The CDR3 coding sequence is TGTGCCAGCAGCTCATGGGCCGCGTACGAGCAGTACTTC.